Shown below are 18 T cell receptor beta chains from a single sample sequenced in a study of CXCR3-negative and CXCR3-positive naive CD8 T cells. Each TRB cDNA library was prepared by 5' RACE (with UMI labels). TCRdb re-called the 5' RACE reads, yielding one record per CDR3 amino acid sequence without DNA. The sample has 120,000 to 150,000 distinct CDR3 sequences. Their antigens remain unidentified. Whole-study results and caveats: Compared with CXCR3-negative naive cells, CXCR3-positive naive cells showed more hydrophobic TRB CDR3s.

Sequencing was done on a sample of naive CXCR3+ CD8+ T cells from blood. Specified subset: CD45RO-CCR7+CD27+CD95- naive CD8+ T cells expressing CXCR3 (TNR3+). These receptors all stem from a human donor in good health. Some clones in this sample may be carry-over from other donors' samples.

This chain uses TRBV6-2 or TRBV6-3 with TRBJ2-1. Germline loops: CDR1 MNHEY, CDR2 SVGEGT. The length of the CDR3 is 13 residues. The CDR3 loop is CASSSGRFSEQFF.

V gene TRBV27 combines with J gene TRBJ1-1; TCRdb indicates TRBD1, and absent DNA this call remains unverified. Per germline, CDR1 MNHEY and CDR2 SMNVEV (reference sequence). The length of the CDR3 is 16 residues. This chain's CDR3 is CASSLFLGGPNTEAFF.

The rearrangement uses TRBV4-3 and TRBJ1-1. There are 12 residues in the CDR3. Germline assignment: CDR1 LGHNA and CDR2 YSLEER. The CDR3 loop reads CASKDGSYEAFF.

This chain joins TRBV4-3 and TRBJ2-1; TCRdb's D call of TRBD1 is untestable without DNA. The CDR3 extends over 16 amino acids. CDR1 LGHNA and CDR2 YSLEER come from the germline V gene. The CDR3 sequence: CASSQGTTIDNNEQFF.

The V and J genes are TRBV25-1 and TRBJ1-5. The CDR3 runs to 16 residues. Germline values: CDR1 MGHDK, CDR2 SYGVNS. CDR3 sequence reads: CDQTPQGGGRNQPQHF.

The gene calls are TRBV7-9 and TRBJ2-1; TCRdb picks TRBD1, but there is no DNA to check that call. Germline assignment: CDR1 SEHNR and CDR2 FQNEAQ (reference sequence). The CDR3 sequence is 14 residues long. The CDR3 region is CASSFFRQDNEQFF. The whole variable domain, remainder taken from reference TRBV7-9 and TRBJ2-1, is DTGVSQNPRHKITKRGQNVTFRCDPISEHNRLYWYRQTLGQGPEFLTYFQNEAQLEKSRLLSDRFSAERPKGSFSTLEIQRTEQGDSAMYLCASSFFRQDNEQFFGPGTRLTVL.

The CDR3 spells CASSHGTGTTGELFF. V usage is TRBV4-3 and J usage is TRBJ2-2; TCRdb designates TRBD1, a call that cannot be tested without DNA. The CDR3 runs to 15 residues. CDR1 and CDR2 from the germline V gene are LGHNA and YSLEER.

The chain couples TRBV29-1 to TRBJ1-1; the D call from TCRdb, TRBD1, cannot be confirmed without DNA. Germline V gene data show CDR1 as SQVTM and CDR2 as ANQGSEA. The CDR3 contains 12 residues. The CDR3: CSHTDSYTEAFF.

The chain has TRBV19 and TRBJ2-5; TCRdb gives TRBD2 as the D gene, but with no DNA this cannot be confirmed. The CDR3 extends over 18 amino acids. Germline values: CDR1 LNHDA, CDR2 SQIVND (reference sequence). The CDR3 region is CASSIRITILASQETQYF.

The chain recombines TRBV6-4 with TRBJ2-1; as DNA is missing, the TRBD1 call by TCRdb cannot be tested. There are 17 residues in the CDR3. Germline CDR1 is MRHNA and CDR2 is SNTAGT. This chain's CDR3 is CASSDSTSRRAYNEQFF.

This sequence joins TRBV21-1 and TRBJ1-1; absent DNA, TCRdb's TRBD1 call cannot be checked. TRBV21-1 is tagged as a pseudogene. This CDR3 has 16 amino acids. CDR3 loop: CASSRGQGTEITEAFF.

The chain joins TRBV29-1 to TRBJ2-1; the D call from TCRdb, TRBD2, cannot be confirmed without DNA. The CDR3 extends over 14 amino acids. Per germline, CDR1 SQVTM and CDR2 ANQGSEA. CDR3 residues: CSVEAGTSGGEQFF.

This sequence joins TRBV28 and TRBJ2-7; TCRdb proposes TRBD1, but this gene call is untestable without DNA. In germline, CDR1 is MDHEN, CDR2 SYDVKM. The CDR3 has 16 residues. The chain's CDR3 is CASSQNRGHNAYEQYF. The entire variable domain, with the rest obtained from reference TRBV28 and TRBJ2-7, is as follows: DVKVTQSSRYLVKRTGEKVFLECVQDMDHENMFWYRQDPGLGLRLIYFSYDVKMKEKGDIPEGYSVSREKKERFSLILESASTNQTSMYLCASSQNRGHNAYEQYFGPGTRLTVT.

This chain connects TRBV28 to TRBJ2-7; without DNA, the TCRdb call of TRBD1 cannot be checked. Germline V CDR1 and CDR2: MDHEN, SYDVKM. This CDR3 spans 15 amino acids. The CDR3 reads CASSATGTASYEQYF.

The chain joins TRBV20-1 to TRBJ1-2; TCRdb names TRBD1, which stays unverified in the absence of DNA. In germline, CDR1 is DFQATT, CDR2 SNEGSKA (reference sequence). This CDR3 is built from 15 residues. CDR3 loop: CSARDTGESGYGYTF.

V and J are TRBV29-1 and TRBJ1-1. The CDR3 contains 11 residues. Germline values: CDR1 SQVTM, CDR2 ANQGSEA. The CDR3: CSVARFTEAFF.

The rearrangement uses TRBV7-6 and TRBJ2-7. CDR3 length: 14 amino acids. CDR1 and CDR2 (germline): SGHVS, FNYEAQ. CDR3 loop: CASSLGFGSNEQYF.

The rearrangement uses TRBV30 and TRBJ1-1; TCRdb calls TRBD1, which cannot be checked without DNA. CDR1 GTSNPN and CDR2 SVGIG come from the germline V gene (reference sequence). This CDR3 is 13 amino acids long. The CDR3 protein is CAWTDRVITEAFF.